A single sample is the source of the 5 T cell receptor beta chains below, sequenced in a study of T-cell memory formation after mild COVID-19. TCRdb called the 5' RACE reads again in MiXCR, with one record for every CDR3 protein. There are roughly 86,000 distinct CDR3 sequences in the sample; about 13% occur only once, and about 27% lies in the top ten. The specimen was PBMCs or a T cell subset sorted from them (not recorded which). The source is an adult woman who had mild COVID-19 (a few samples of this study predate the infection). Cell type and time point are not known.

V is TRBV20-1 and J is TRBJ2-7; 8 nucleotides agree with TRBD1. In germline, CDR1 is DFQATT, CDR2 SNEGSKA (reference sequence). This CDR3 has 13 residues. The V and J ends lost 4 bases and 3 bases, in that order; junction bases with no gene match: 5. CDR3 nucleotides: TGCAGTGCTACGGGACAGGCCATCTACGAGCAGTACTTC. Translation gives CSATGQAIYEQYF.

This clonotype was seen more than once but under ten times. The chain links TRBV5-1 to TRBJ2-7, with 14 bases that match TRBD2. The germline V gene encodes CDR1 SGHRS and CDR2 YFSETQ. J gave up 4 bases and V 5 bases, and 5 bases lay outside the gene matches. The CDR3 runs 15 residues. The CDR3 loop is CASRQTSGRAYEQYF. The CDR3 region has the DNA TGCGCCAGCAGGCAGACTAGCGGGAGGGCGTACGAGCAGTACTTC.

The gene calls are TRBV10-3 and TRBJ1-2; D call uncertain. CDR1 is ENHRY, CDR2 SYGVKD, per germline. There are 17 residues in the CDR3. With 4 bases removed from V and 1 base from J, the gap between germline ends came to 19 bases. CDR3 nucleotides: TGTGCCATCAGTGTAGTGGAGGTGGCAGCATTTAACTATGGCTACACCTTC. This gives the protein CAISVVEVAAFNYGYTF.

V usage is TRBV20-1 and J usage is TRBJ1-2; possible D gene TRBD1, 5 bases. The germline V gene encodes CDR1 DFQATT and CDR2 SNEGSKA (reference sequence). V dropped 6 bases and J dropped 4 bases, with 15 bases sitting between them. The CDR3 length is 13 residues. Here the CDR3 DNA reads TGCAGTGCCATAGGGGTTTCAGTCTATGGCTACACCTTC. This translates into CSAIGVSVYGYTF.

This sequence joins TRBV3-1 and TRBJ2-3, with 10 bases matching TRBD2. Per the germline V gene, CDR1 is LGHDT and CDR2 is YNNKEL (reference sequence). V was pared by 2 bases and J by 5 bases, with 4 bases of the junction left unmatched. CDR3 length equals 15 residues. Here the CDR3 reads CASSQRASGGDTQYF. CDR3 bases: TGTGCCAGCAGCCAACGCGCTAGCGGGGGAGATACGCAGTATTTT.